Shown below are 5 T cell receptor beta chains from a single sample sequenced in a study of blood T cell repertoires in COVID-19. Only in-frame clones appear in the TCRdb table, and some are missing; sequencing was by immunoSEQ multiplex PCR. Of 390,000 or so clones in the sample, 80% to 90% were seen once. The source material was peripheral blood. Receptor source: a woman in her twenties or thirties with COVID-19, enrolled during active disease.

The V gene is TRBV2, the J gene TRBJ2-3; D is undetermined. CDR1 SNHLY and CDR2 FYNNEI come from the germline V gene. Trimming cost V 10 bases and J 0 bases, with 14 bases left between them. This CDR3 is built from 14 residues. The CDR3 here is CATLPRPSTDTQYF. The CDR3 region has the DNA TGTGCCACCCTTCCGAGGCCCAGCACAGATACGCAGTATTTT.

The chain combines TRBV28 with TRBJ1-2, with D unresolved. Trimming pared 4 bases from V and 2 bases from J, leaving 5 bases between. CDR1 is MDHEN, CDR2 SYDVKM, per germline. This CDR3 has 12 amino acids. In DNA, the CDR3 is TGTGCCAGCAGTTCGCGAAACTATGGCTACACCTTC. It is translated as CASSSRNYGYTF.

The genes are TRBV28 and TRBJ1-1; TRBD1 is a possible D gene (6 bases). Germline CDR1 and CDR2: MDHEN and SYDVKM. V gave up 6 bases and J gave up 0 bases, with 11 bases separating them. The CDR3 extends over 14 amino acids. The DNA for the CDR3 is TGTGCCAGCAGAGTCGGACAGCTGAACACTGAAGCTTTCTTT. It codes for CASRVGQLNTEAFF.

The genes are TRBV28 and TRBJ1-2; D unclear. In germline, CDR1 is MDHEN, CDR2 SYDVKM. Trimming removed 1 base at V and 4 bases at J, with 4 bases between. CDR3 size: 12 residues. The CDR3 reads CASSLSGYGYTF. DNA of the CDR3: TGTGCCAGCAGTTTATCGGGCTATGGCTACACCTTC.

The chain links TRBV5-5 to TRBJ2-1, with 10 bases fitting TRBD2. From germline, CDR1 is SGHKS and CDR2 YYEKEE (reference sequence). V shed 1 base and J 6 bases; nucleotides not matched to a gene: 4. The CDR3 totals 15 residues. CDR3 coding DNA: TGTGCCAGCAGCTTGACTAGCGGGAAACTCAATGAGCAGTTCTTC. It yields the protein CASSLTSGKLNEQFF.